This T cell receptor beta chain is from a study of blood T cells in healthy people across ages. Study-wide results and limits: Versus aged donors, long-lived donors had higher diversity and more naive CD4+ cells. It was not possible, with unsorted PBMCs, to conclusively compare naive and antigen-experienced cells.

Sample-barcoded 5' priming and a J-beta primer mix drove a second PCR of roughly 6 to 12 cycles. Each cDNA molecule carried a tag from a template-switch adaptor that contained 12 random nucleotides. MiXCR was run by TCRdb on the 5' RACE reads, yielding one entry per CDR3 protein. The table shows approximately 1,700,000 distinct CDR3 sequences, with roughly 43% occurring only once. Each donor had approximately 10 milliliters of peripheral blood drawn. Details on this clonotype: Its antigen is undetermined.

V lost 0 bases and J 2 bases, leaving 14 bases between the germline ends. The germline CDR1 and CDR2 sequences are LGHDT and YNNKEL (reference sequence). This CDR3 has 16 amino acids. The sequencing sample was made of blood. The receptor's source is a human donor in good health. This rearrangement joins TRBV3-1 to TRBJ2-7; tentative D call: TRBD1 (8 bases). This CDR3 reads CASSQEGGTGAYEQYF. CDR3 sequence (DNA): TGTGCCAGCAGCCAAGAGGGGGGGACAGGAGCCTACGAGCAGTACTTC.